The 24 T cell receptor beta chains in this list originate from one sample, sequenced in a study of blood T cell repertoires in COVID-19. TCRdb keeps only in-frame clones here, not all; method: immunoSEQ multiplex PCR. Of a few hundred thousand clones listed, approximately 90% were seen once; the top ten hold 1.2%. The sequenced sample consisted of PBMCs or T cells enriched from blood (not recorded which). The receptor set was obtained from a young woman who had recovered from COVID-19.

The chain combines TRBV14 with TRBJ2-7, with TRBD2 identical over 10 bases. CDR1 and CDR2 (germline): SGHDN, FVKESK. V was clipped by 2 bases and J by 4 bases; unmatched bases: 14. The CDR3 spans 18 residues. CDR3 sequence reads: CASSQRGLAANLRYEQYF. The CDR3 coding sequence is TGTGCCAGCAGCCAACGCGGACTAGCGGCCAACCTTAGGTACGAGCAGTACTTC.

CDR3 loop: CASSDYSGVEAFF. CDR3 nucleotide sequence: TGTGCCAGCAGTGATTACAGCGGAGTTGAAGCTTTCTTT. The chain couples TRBV25-1 to TRBJ1-1; no clear D gene. V was trimmed by 3 bases and J by 7 bases, leaving 12 bases between them. The germline gives CDR1 MGHDK, CDR2 SYGVNS. The length of the CDR3 is 13 residues.

The rearrangement links TRBV27 to TRBJ2-3, with D perhaps TRBD2 (6 bases). The CDR3 has 15 amino acids. The germline gives CDR1 MNHEY, CDR2 SMNVEV (reference sequence). Trimming removed 6 bases from V and 2 bases from J, with 15 bases in between. CDR3 coding DNA: TGTGCCAGCAGCCCTCCGGGACTGGTCACAGATACGCAGTATTTT. This translates into CASSPPGLVTDTQYF.

The chain uses TRBV2 and TRBJ1-6, with D possibly matching TRBD1 (6 bases). V was shortened by 10 bases and J by 9 bases, with 13 bases between the two germline ends. The V gene's germline CDR1 is SNHLY and CDR2 FYNNEI. The CDR3 has 12 amino acids. DNA for the CDR3: TGTGCCACCCGGGACATTCCTTCACCCCTCCACTTT. This gives the protein CATRDIPSPLHF.

The V gene is TRBV14, the J gene TRBJ1-4; D is uncertain. Germline V CDR1 and CDR2: SGHDN, FVKESK. Trimming stripped 1 base from V and 7 bases from J, with 7 bases between. The CDR3 totals 13 residues. The CDR3 is CASSQGPAEKLFF. The CDR3 DNA is TGTGCCAGCAGCCAAGGGCCCGCTGAAAAACTGTTTTTT. Variable domain in full (rest from reference TRBV14 and TRBJ1-4): EAGVTQFPSHSVIEKGQTVTLRCDPISGHDNLYWYRRVMGKEIKFLLHFVKESKQDESGMPNNRFLAERTGGTYSTLKVQPAELEDSGVYFCASSQGPAEKLFFGSGTQLSVL.

The chain has TRBV7-3 and TRBJ2-1; 12 nucleotides align to TRBD2. Trimming removed 2 bases from V and 7 bases from J; junction bases left unmatched: 0. The germline CDR1 and CDR2 sequences are SGHTA and FQGTGA. This CDR3 comprises 14 residues. The DNA of the CDR3 is TGTGCCAGCAGCTTACTAGCGGGGGGGAATGAGCAGTTCTTC. As protein: CASSLLAGGNEQFF.

The CDR3, as DNA: TGTGCCAGCTCACCACCGTCAGTTTCTGATTCACCCCTCCACTTT. Amino acids: CASSPPSVSDSPLHF. This chain joins TRBV18 and TRBJ1-6, with D uncertain. CDR3 length: 15 amino acids. V was shortened by 0 bases and J by 8 bases, with 11 bases between the two germline ends. Looked up from germline, CDR1 is KGHSH and CDR2 is LQKENI.

With respect to this clone: The junction departs from germline at one end; a sequencing error may be responsible. This chain connects TRBV7-2 to TRBJ2-1, with 11 bases lining up with TRBD2. The CDR3 spans 16 residues. Looked up from germline, CDR1 is SGHTA and CDR2 is FQGNSA. The CDR3 here is CASSLASGGYYNEQFF. As DNA, the CDR3 is TGTGCCAGCAGCCTAGCTAGCGGGGGGTACTACAATGAGCAGTTCTTC.

The rearrangement joins TRBV5-1 to TRBJ2-2; 7 bases line up with TRBD1. Looked up from germline, CDR1 is SGHRS and CDR2 is YFSETQ. CDR3 length: 18 amino acids. The ends lost 2 bases at V and 2 bases at J; junction bases unmatched: 12. The CDR3 nucleotides are TGCGCCAGCAGCTTAACATCATACAGGGGCCTAAACACCGGGGAGCTGTTTTTT. Translation: CASSLTSYRGLNTGELFF.

This clone was recorded once. This chain links TRBV7-2 with TRBJ1-4; 7 positions match TRBD1. Trimming cost V 5 bases and J 3 bases; bases outside gene matches: 3. CDR3 length equals 14 residues. From germline, CDR1 is SGHTA and CDR2 FQGNSA. In DNA, the CDR3 is TGTGCCAGCAGCGCGGGACAGTCTAATGAAAAACTGTTTTTT. It codes for CASSAGQSNEKLFF.

V usage is TRBV7-2 and J usage is TRBJ2-4; maybe TRBD2 (6 bases). The ends were cut back, 0 bases at V and 8 bases at J, with 26 bases in the middle. The CDR3 is made up of 19 amino acids. Germline assignment: CDR1 SGHTA and CDR2 FQGNSA. CDR3 sequence: CASSLALGSGRRVVDIQYF. The CDR3 DNA reads as TGTGCCAGCAGCTTAGCATTAGGGTCGGGTAGGAGGGTGGTAGACATTCAGTACTTC. Supplemented by reference TRBV7-2 and TRBJ2-4, the full variable domain reads GAGVSQSPSNKVTEKGKDVELRCDPISGHTALYWYRQSLGQGLEFLIYFQGNSAPDKSGLPSDRFSAERTGGSVSTLTIQRTQQEDSAVYLCASSLALGSGRRVVDIQYFGAGTRLSVL.

Written as DNA, the CDR3 is TGTGCCAGCAGCCTACAGACAGGGTGGAGCAATCAGCCCCAGCATTTT. It encodes CASSLQTGWSNQPQHF. V usage is TRBV7-2 and J usage is TRBJ1-5, with 7 bases aligning to TRBD1. CDR3 length: 16 residues. The V gene end was trimmed by 5 bases and the J gene end by 1 base; junction bases not matched to a gene: 8. Germline V gene sequence: CDR1 SGHTA, CDR2 FQGNSA.

This clone was recorded once. The gene calls are TRBV19 and TRBJ1-5, with unresolved D. The germline V gene encodes CDR1 LNHDA and CDR2 SQIVND (reference sequence). V lost 3 bases and J lost 4, with 7 bases in between. This CDR3 has 13 residues. The CDR3 DNA follows: TGTGCCAGTAGTATCCCCCGGAATCAGCCCCAGCATTTT. This translates into CASSIPRNQPQHF.

This rearrangement joins TRBV27 to TRBJ2-7; 7 bases fit TRBD2. This CDR3 has 16 amino acids. Germline lookup yields CDR1 MNHEY and CDR2 SMNVEV (reference sequence). V gave up 2 bases and J gave up 0 bases; unmatched junction bases: 7. CDR3 loop: CASSLTAGESSYEQYF. The CDR3 region has the DNA TGTGCCAGCAGTTTAACGGCGGGGGAAAGCTCCTACGAGCAGTACTTC.

This clone was found once. The chain employs TRBV27 and TRBJ1-2; 9 positions agree with TRBD1. The CDR3 totals 16 residues. Germline values: CDR1 MNHEY, CDR2 SMNVEV (reference sequence). V trimming: 3 bases; J trimming: 7 bases; junction bases outside the gene matches: 12. The CDR3 is CASSFDSGTGSFGYTF. CDR3 DNA: TGTGCCAGCAGTTTCGACTCCGGGACAGGGTCCTTTGGCTACACCTTC.

The CDR3 sequence is CASSLDGGQGAGELFF. CDR3 nucleotides: TGTGCCAGCAGCTTGGATGGGGGACAGGGGGCAGGGGAGCTGTTTTTT. This chain uses TRBV13 with TRBJ2-2; 12 nucleotides line up with TRBD1. The CDR3 consists of 16 residues. Trimming at V came to 3 bases and at J to 8 bases, leaving 7 bases not matched to a gene. Germline-derived CDR1 and CDR2 are PRHDT and FYEKMQ (reference sequence).

This chain connects TRBV20-1 to TRBJ1-2; 7 bases align to TRBD1. The CDR3 sequence is 11 residues long. The germline gives CDR1 DFQATT, CDR2 SNEGSKA (reference sequence). The V and J ends lost 5 bases and 8 bases, in that order; junction bases with no gene match: 5. CDR3 protein: CSARQGRGYTF. In DNA, the CDR3 is TGCAGTGCTCGACAGGGACGCGGCTACACCTTC.

This clone was observed once. In the same sample, other DNA sequences code for this CDR3. The J gene is TRBJ1-5, the V gene TRBV5-1, with TRBD1 identical over 7 bases. Germline V gene lookup returns CDR1 SGHRS and CDR2 YFSETQ. Trimming took 4 bases from V and 2 from J; bases not matched to a gene: 3. The CDR3 runs to 14 residues. CDR3 nucleotide sequence: TGCGCCAGCAGCCCAGGACAGGGCAATCAGCCCCAGCATTTT. Its protein product is CASSPGQGNQPQHF.

This sequence joins TRBV23-1 and TRBJ1-1; D remains unclear. TRBV23-1 is treated as an ORF (open reading frame) with a function not yet certain. Trimming took 0 bases from V and 4 from J, leaving 21 bases between them. The CDR3 is made up of 18 amino acids. CDR3: CASSQSVYAAQSFTEAFF. CDR3 DNA: TGCGCCAGCAGTCAATCAGTATATGCGGCGCAAAGTTTCACTGAAGCTTTCTTT.

The chain has TRBV4-3 and TRBJ2-7, with TRBD2 matching 7 bases. CDR1 and CDR2 from the germline V gene are LGHNA and YSLEER. The V and J ends lost 0 bases and 4 bases, in that order; junction bases with no gene match: 3. The CDR3 spans 14 residues. CDR3: CASSQERGGYEQYF. In DNA, the CDR3 is TGCGCCAGCAGCCAAGAGAGGGGAGGGTACGAGCAGTACTTC.

The rearrangement links TRBV30 to TRBJ1-2, with D hard to call. Germline loops: CDR1 GTSNPN, CDR2 SVGIG (reference sequence). With 0 bases removed from V and 4 bases from J, the gap between germline ends came to 18 bases. The CDR3 loop spans 16 amino acids. This chain's CDR3 is CAWSVSRNSLRYGYTF. In DNA, the CDR3 is TGTGCCTGGAGTGTATCTCGGAACAGCCTACGCTATGGCTACACCTTC. Filled out from reference TRBV30 and TRBJ1-2, the complete variable domain reads SQTIHQWPATLVQPVGSPLSLECTVEGTSNPNLYWYRQAAGRGLQLLFYSVGIGQISSEVPQNLSASRPQDRQFILSSKKLLLSDSGFYLCAWSVSRNSLRYGYTFGSGTRLTVV.

The chain links TRBV15 to TRBJ1-2; the match to TRBD1 covers 7 bases. The CDR3 is 17 residues long. The germline V gene encodes CDR1 LNHNV and CDR2 YYDKDF (reference sequence). Trimming took 3 bases from V and 4 from J; bases not matched to a gene: 14. The CDR3 region has the DNA TGTGCCACCAGCAGTGATGGTTTACAGGGGCTTTTCTATGGCTACACCTTC. Translation: CATSSDGLQGLFYGYTF. Based on the CDR3 plus reference TRBV15 and TRBJ1-2, the full variable domain is DAMVIQNPRYQVTQFGKPVTLSCSQTLNHNVMYWYQQKSSQAPKLLFHYYDKDFNNEADTPDNFQSRRPNTSFCFLDIRSPGLGDTAMYLCATSSDGLQGLFYGYTFGSGTRLTVV.

This clone has more than one count but fewer than ten. This sequence joins TRBV2 and TRBJ2-1; a weak D match, TRBD2 (6 bases). This CDR3 has 15 amino acids. Trimming removed 5 bases at V and 0 bases at J, with 11 bases between. CDR1 and CDR2 from the germline V gene are SNHLY and FYNNEI. The CDR3 DNA reads as TGTGCCAGCAGTAGGGACTTTCTCTCCTACAATGAGCAGTTCTTC. Protein sequence: CASSRDFLSYNEQFF.

V usage is TRBV7-2 and J usage is TRBJ2-3, with 10 bases aligning to TRBD2. Germline loops: CDR1 SGHTA, CDR2 FQGNSA. V trimming: 2 bases; J trimming: 4 bases; junction bases outside the gene matches: 6. This CDR3 region has 16 residues. CDR3 amino acids: CASSLSQAGGPDTQYF. CDR3 coding DNA: TGTGCCAGCAGCTTAAGCCAAGCGGGGGGGCCAGATACGCAGTATTTT.